This TCR beta chain was sequenced for a study of T cell repertoires in cytomegalovirus infection. Study information: Both CMV infection and a matching HLA type were indicated by public TCR beta signatures.

The study's findings and limits: Carriage of CMV together with the relevant HLA was identifiable through cumulative public TCR beta family frequency. HLA-C-restricted TCR beta clonotypes specific for CMV led the ex vivo response.

On this clonotype itself: The antigen is not known. A much larger clone sits a single nucleotide away, making a read error possible.

TCRdb re-analysed the reads in MiXCR, keeping a single row per CDR3 protein. Among just over 150,000 distinct CDR3 sequences, 23% were seen once, and the ten largest hold approximately 11%. The trim removed 2 bases at V and 3 bases at J, leaving 3 bases unmatched. CDR3 size: 15 residues. Germline loops: CDR1 SGHTA, CDR2 FQGNSA. This chain joins TRBV7-2 and TRBJ2-4, with 8 bases that match TRBD1. Sequencing used PBMCs. This sequence originates from a human donor in good health (CMV status not recorded). Some clones in this sample may be carry-over from other donors' samples. This CDR3 reads CASSLQGADKNIQYF. CDR3 nucleotides: TGTGCCAGCAGCTTACAGGGGGCCGACAAAAACATTCAGTACTTC.